The TCR beta chain described here comes from a study of cytomegalovirus exposure and HLA in healthy donors. In germline, CDR1 is MNHEY, CDR2 SMNVEV (reference sequence). Trimming removed 5 bases at V and 2 bases at J, with 5 bases between. The length of the CDR3 is 12 residues. This PCR relied on a set of 60 Vbeta primers and 13 Jbeta primers. Assay used: immunoSEQ multiplex PCR; TCRdb lists only in-frame clones, some missing. The sample totals 53,000 or so clones. Input material: PBMCs. The chain combines TRBV27 with TRBJ2-3, with D uncertain. The TCR comes from a man between 18 and 29 years old in good health and CMV-seropositive. The CDR3 is CASSSNTDTQYF. The CDR3 DNA follows: TGTGCCAGCAGTAGCAACACAGATACGCAGTATTTT.